The clone carrying this T cell receptor (beta chain) was found many times. The antigen is unknown. TCRdb used MiXCR to reprocess the 5' RACE reads, holding one entry per CDR3 protein. The sample lists about 24,000 distinct CDR3 sequences; 3% to 4% were seen once. These data belong to a study of early T cells in non-severe SARS-CoV-2 infection. General observations from the study: CD4 and private specificities were missed by VDJdb matching, which favored anti-spike CD8 responses.

The sequence was obtained from an adult who was a healthcare worker with PCR-confirmed SARS-CoV-2 infection or an uninfected control (not recorded which). Material for sequencing was whole blood.

CDR3 DNA sequence: TGTGCCAGCAGCCAGACTAGCGGGGACCAGTCGCAGTACTTC. It is translated as CASSQTSGDQSQYF. This rearrangement joins TRBV3-1 to TRBJ2-7, with TRBD2 matching 11 bases. The CDR3 is 14 amino acids. With 3 bases clipped from V and 9 bases from J, the junction kept 7 bases outside the gene matches. The V gene's germline CDR1 is LGHDT and CDR2 YNNKEL (reference sequence).